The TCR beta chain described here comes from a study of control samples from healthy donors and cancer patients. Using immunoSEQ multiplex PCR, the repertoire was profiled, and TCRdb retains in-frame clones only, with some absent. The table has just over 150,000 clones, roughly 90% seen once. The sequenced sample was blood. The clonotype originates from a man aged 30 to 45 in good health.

The CDR3 protein is CASFPRQPNTEAFF. DNA of the CDR3: TGTGCCAGTTTCCCCCGGCAGCCGAACACTGAAGCTTTCTTT. The J gene is TRBJ1-1, the V gene TRBV13; D is unresolved. V was shortened by 9 bases and J by 1 base, with 15 bases between the two germline ends. The CDR3 sequence is 14 residues long. CDR1 and CDR2 from the germline V gene are PRHDT and FYEKMQ (reference sequence). Using reference TRBV13 and TRBJ1-1 for the parts outside the CDR3, the full variable domain is AAGVIQSPRHLIKEKRETATLKCYPIPRHDTVYWYQQGPGQDPQFLISFYEKMQSDKGSIPDRFSAQQFSDYHSELNMSSLELGDSALYFCASFPRQPNTEAFFGQGTRLTVV.